The 19 T cell receptor beta chains given below trace back to one sample, sequenced in a study of T cell repertoires in cytomegalovirus infection. TCRdb re-derived calls from the reads in MiXCR, one entry per CDR3 protein. The sample lists 400,000 to 550,000 distinct CDR3 sequences, roughly 10% occurring once. The specimen was PBMCs. These TCRs come from a human donor in good health (CMV status not recorded). Some clones in this sample may be carry-over from other donors' samples.

This clonotype was recorded at least ten times. The chain has TRBV7-2 and TRBJ2-7; tentatively, D is TRBD1 (6 bases). This CDR3 region has 13 residues. Germline CDR1 is SGHTA and CDR2 is FQGNSA. V was shortened by 4 bases and J by 7 bases, with 14 bases between the two germline ends. The CDR3 DNA sequence: TGTGCCAGCAGCTGGGGACATGAGGGGGAGCAGTACTTC. It codes for CASSWGHEGEQYF.

The J gene is TRBJ2-3, the V gene TRBV3-1; D tentatively reads TRBD1 or TRBD2 (5 bases each). The V end was cut by 0 bases, the J end by 3 bases, with 13 bases between. Germline-derived CDR1 and CDR2 are LGHDT and YNNKEL (reference sequence). The CDR3 loop spans 16 amino acids. The CDR3 sequence is CASSQEGTLGTDTQYF. The CDR3 nucleotides read TGTGCCAGCAGCCAAGAGGGGACCCTTGGGACAGATACGCAGTATTTT.

This clonotype was detected a few times. V and J are TRBV18 and TRBJ1-4; 10 nucleotides line up with TRBD1. The CDR3 runs to 17 residues. The germline V gene has CDR1 KGHSH and CDR2 LQKENI. The J segment lost 7 bases and the V segment lost 3 bases, leaving 11 bases of the junction unmatched. The CDR3 loop is CASSPRAAGQGFEKLFF. CDR3 nucleotides: TGTGCCAGCTCACCCCGGGCCGCGGGACAGGGGTTTGAAAAACTGTTTTTT.

The sample holds many counts of this clonotype. The rearrangement links TRBV7-8 to TRBJ1-1; no definite D call. This CDR3 is 13 amino acids long. Between the trimmed V and J ends, which lost 5 bases and 0 bases, there was a span of 7 bases. The germline gives CDR1 SGHVS, CDR2 FQNEAQ. The CDR3 DNA sequence: TGTGCCAGCAGCGCACTTTTGAACACTGAAGCTTTCTTT. As protein: CASSALLNTEAFF.

The chain combines TRBV11-3 with TRBJ2-3; 7 bases fit TRBD1. With V trimmed by 5 bases and J by 1 base, 3 bases remained unmatched. CDR3 length equals 14 residues. Germline CDR1 and CDR2: SGHNT and YENEEA. In DNA, the CDR3 is TGTGCCAGCAGCCCGCAGGGGGGCACAGATACGCAGTATTTT. This encodes CASSPQGGTDTQYF.

The table lists this clonotype with many counts. In DNA, the CDR3 is TGTGCCAGCTCACCACAAGGGCGGGGGGGGACTGAAGCTTTCTTT. Its translation is CASSPQGRGGTEAFF. The rearrangement joins TRBV18 to TRBJ1-1; possible D gene TRBD1, 5 bases. The CDR3 runs to 15 residues. In germline, CDR1 is KGHSH, CDR2 LQKENI. Trimming took off 1 base at V and 5 bases at J, with 14 bases between the two ends.

The V and J genes are TRBV3-1 and TRBJ2-7; 10 positions match TRBD1. The V and J ends lost 0 bases and 2 bases, in that order; junction bases with no gene match: 10. Germline CDR1 and CDR2: LGHDT and YNNKEL (reference sequence). The CDR3 contains 18 residues. In DNA form, the CDR3 reads TGTGCCAGCAGCCAAGATTGGGGACAGGGGACGTCGCCCTACGAGCAGTACTTC. Its translation is CASSQDWGQGTSPYEQYF.

In its sample, this clonotype was seen many times. The chain has TRBV4-2 and TRBJ2-1; 13 positions match TRBD2. This CDR3 has 19 residues. Germline CDR1 and CDR2: LGHNA and YNFKEQ. Trimming at V came to 0 bases and at J to 7 bases, leaving 12 bases not matched to a gene. The CDR3 nucleotides read TGTGCCAGCAGCCAAGATCTGGGTTCGAGGACTAGCGGGAGAAATGAGCAGTTCTTC. Protein product: CASSQDLGSRTSGRNEQFF.

This clonotype was counted at least ten times. V and J are TRBV4-1 and TRBJ2-3; D gene unclear. The CDR3 length is 13 residues. V was trimmed by 1 base and J by 4 bases, leaving 6 bases between them. Germline V gene sequence: CDR1 MGHRA, CDR2 YSYEKL. This chain's CDR3 is CASSQGPADTQYF. For the CDR3, the DNA is TGCGCCAGCAGCCAAGGTCCGGCAGATACGCAGTATTTT.

V usage is TRBV3-1 and J usage is TRBJ2-2; D call uncertain. CDR1 and CDR2 from the germline V gene are LGHDT and YNNKEL (reference sequence). Trimming took 0 bases from V and 4 from J, leaving 12 bases between them. The CDR3 spans 16 residues. For the CDR3, the DNA is TGTGCCAGCAGCCAAGAAGCCCTTCACAGCACCGGGGAGCTGTTTTTT. Protein: CASSQEALHSTGELFF.

The rearrangement links TRBV2 to TRBJ2-1; maybe TRBD2 (6 bases). The CDR3 is 14 amino acids. Trimming left V 6 bases short and J 8 bases short, with 17 bases between. The germline V gene encodes CDR1 SNHLY and CDR2 FYNNEI. Written as DNA, the CDR3 is TGTGCCAGCAGGGAGGGACCAGGAATCGATGAGCAGTTCTTC. Residues: CASREGPGIDEQFF. The full variable domain, in which reference TRBV2 and TRBJ2-1 provide the parts outside the CDR3, is EPEVTQTPSHQVTQMGQEVILRCVPISNHLYFYWYRQILGQKVEFLVSFYNNEISEKSEIFDDQFSVERPDGSNFTLKIRSTKLEDSAMYFCASREGPGIDEQFFGPGTRLTVL.

This clonotype appeared many times. This CDR3 reads CASSRPGTSGINEQFF. The CDR3, as DNA: TGTGCCAGCAGCCGTCCCGGGACTAGCGGGATTAATGAGCAGTTCTTC. The chain uses TRBV7-6 and TRBJ2-1, with 13 bases aligning to TRBD2. This CDR3 is 16 amino acids long. V trimming: 5 bases; J trimming: 7 bases; junction bases outside the gene matches: 8. Germline CDR1 and CDR2: SGHVS and FNYEAQ.

This clonotype was seen ten or more times. This chain connects TRBV6-1 to TRBJ2-1; 11 bases line up with TRBD1. V lost 6 bases to trimming and J lost 2 bases; unmatched junction nucleotides: 6. This CDR3 is 16 amino acids long. Germline CDR1 and CDR2: MNHNS and SASEGT. DNA of the CDR3: TGTGCCAGCAGCCTTGCGGACAGGGGGCCCTACAATGAGCAGTTCTTC. It is translated as CASSLADRGPYNEQFF.

This clonotype was observed a handful of times. The CDR3 DNA follows: TGTGCCTGGACAGGCTCCTACAATGAGCAGTTCTTC. Translation gives CAWTGSYNEQFF. The rearrangement links TRBV30 to TRBJ2-1; D is undetermined. The CDR3 runs to 12 residues. V lost 4 bases and J 0 bases, leaving 4 bases between the germline ends. CDR1 and CDR2 from the germline V gene are GTSNPN and SVGIG (reference sequence).

The sample holds a few counts of this clonotype. The J gene is TRBJ2-1, the V gene TRBV14, with D uncertain. Germline-derived CDR1 and CDR2 are SGHDN and FVKESK. The CDR3 sequence is 12 residues long. V was pared by 3 bases and J by 7 bases, with 7 bases between. CDR3 sequence (DNA): TGTGCCAGCAGCCAGGTCTGGAATGAGCAGTTCTTC. Amino acid sequence: CASSQVWNEQFF.

This clonotype was detected only a few times. The chain couples TRBV29-1 to TRBJ2-3; 13 nucleotides agree with TRBD2. V shed 0 bases and J 4 bases; nucleotides not matched to a gene: 10. CDR1 and CDR2 (germline): SQVTM, ANQGSEA. The CDR3 runs to 18 residues. Here the CDR3 reads CSVEDRRLAGGNADTQYF. CDR3 sequence (DNA): TGCAGCGTTGAAGATCGGCGACTAGCGGGGGGAAACGCAGATACGCAGTATTTT.

This clonotype occurred a few times. V is TRBV4-2 and J is TRBJ2-3, with D perhaps matching TRBD2 (6 bases). CDR1 and CDR2 from the germline V gene are LGHNA and YNFKEQ. This CDR3 has 16 amino acids. V shed 4 bases and J shed 6 bases, with 20 bases lying between them. The CDR3 DNA reads TGTGCCAGCAGCCGGCCCGGATCGACGGGGGAGGATACGCAGTATTTT. Translating it yields CASSRPGSTGEDTQYF.

In this sample, this clonotype turned up many times. The chain carries TRBV2 and TRBJ2-1; TRBD2 agrees at 9 bases. CDR3 size: 14 residues. Trimming removed 7 bases from V and 5 bases from J; junction bases left unmatched: 6. The germline CDR1 and CDR2 sequences are SNHLY and FYNNEI. CDR3 residues: CASISGLANNEQFF. In DNA, the CDR3 is TGTGCCAGCATTAGTGGACTAGCGAACAATGAGCAGTTCTTC.

This clonotype was counted many times. This chain links TRBV29-1 with TRBJ2-6, with 7 nucleotides matching TRBD1. Trimming took 6 bases from V and 0 from J; bases not matched to a gene: 2. Germline CDR1 SQVTM, CDR2 ANQGSEA. The CDR3 sequence is 14 residues long. CDR3 in amino acids: CSVGTDSGANVLTF. CDR3 nucleotides: TGCAGCGTCGGGACAGACTCTGGGGCCAACGTCCTGACTTTC.